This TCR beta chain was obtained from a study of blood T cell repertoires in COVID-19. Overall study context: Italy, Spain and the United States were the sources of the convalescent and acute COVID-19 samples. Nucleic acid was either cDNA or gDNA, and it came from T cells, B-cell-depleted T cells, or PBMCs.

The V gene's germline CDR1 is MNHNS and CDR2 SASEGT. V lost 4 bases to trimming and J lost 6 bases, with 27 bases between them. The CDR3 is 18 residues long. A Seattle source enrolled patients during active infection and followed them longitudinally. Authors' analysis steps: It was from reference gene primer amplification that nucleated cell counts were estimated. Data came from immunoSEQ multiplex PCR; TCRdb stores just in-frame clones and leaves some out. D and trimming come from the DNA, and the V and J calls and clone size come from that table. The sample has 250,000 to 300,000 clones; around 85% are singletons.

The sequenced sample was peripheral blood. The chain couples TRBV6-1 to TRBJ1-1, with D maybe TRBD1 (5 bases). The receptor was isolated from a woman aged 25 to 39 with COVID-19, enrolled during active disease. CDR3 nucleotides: TGTGCCAGCAGTGGGGGGGGTTATCCCGGGACTAGAAGGGCTGAAGCTTTCTTT. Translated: CASSGGGYPGTRRAEAFF.